This TCR beta chain appears in the sequencing data of a study of T-cell reconstitution after alpha-beta-depleted transplantation in children. Notes on the study in general: Several hundred rapidly expanded clones from non-depleted graft cells reportedly supplied alpha-beta T cells about two months post-transplant. T-cell counts and diversity at one year post-transplant came mainly from newly produced T cells.

Germline CDR1 reads SGHVS; CDR2 reads FQNEAQ. The CDR3 totals 15 residues. Deletions cut 5 bases from V and 6 bases from J, with 17 bases between. Notes on this clonotype: The antigen is unknown.

Unique molecular identifiers tagged the TCRbeta library. TCRdb re-called the PCR reads through MiXCR, storing one row per CDR3 protein. The table shows 450,000 to 600,000 distinct CDR3 sequences, with approximately 13% occurring only once. The specimen was PBMCs, mostly from graft donor cells, collected 360 days after TCRalphabeta/CD19-depleted stem cell transplant. This clonotype originated in a male patient younger than 18 who had a stem cell transplant for acute myeloid leukemia, so the T cells may come from the graft donor. This chain joins TRBV7-8 and TRBJ1-5; maybe TRBD1 (6 bases). CDR3 amino acids: CASSHSEGDTQPQHF. The CDR3 bases are TGTGCCAGCAGCCATAGTGAGGGGGACACTCAGCCCCAGCATTTT.